The present entry profiles one T cell receptor (beta chain) with its context. Generated by immunoSEQ multiplex PCR, the TCRdb table keeps only in-frame clones and is missing some. The sample has about 19,000 clones, around 93% seen once. This CDR3 contains 17 residues. The data derive from a study of T cells in localized non-small cell lung cancer. This TCR was sampled from a woman aged 35 to 70 with stage I lung adenocarcinoma. The material sequenced was peripheral blood, taken before any cancer treatment. The chain joins TRBV21-1 to TRBJ1-1; the table calls TRBD1, which could not be checked here. TRBV21-1 is classified as a pseudogene. In DNA form, the CDR3 reads TGTGCCAGCAGCTATGCAGGGGGTGGGGTGCTGAACACTGAAGCTTTCTTT. Residues: CASSYAGGGVLNTEAFF.